The next 22 T cell receptor beta chains were all read from a single sample in a study of blood T cell repertoires in COVID-19. TCRdb's copy holds only in-frame clones and misses some; the assay was immunoSEQ multiplex PCR. This sample carries approximately 160,000 clones, roughly four fifths of them seen once, and the ten largest clones take 9.5% to 11%. Source material: peripheral blood. The receptors come from a man aged 55 to 70 with active or convalescent COVID-19.

The rearrangement uses TRBV7-9 and TRBJ1-1; D call uncertain. The CDR3 contains 14 residues. CDR1 is SEHNR, CDR2 FQNEAQ, per germline (reference sequence). V shed 7 bases and J shed 3 bases, with 15 bases lying between them. The CDR3 bases are TGTGCCAGCACCACAGAAGATATGTACACTGAAGCTTTCTTT. Its protein is CASTTEDMYTEAFF.

This sequence joins TRBV29-1 and TRBJ2-7; weak D call: TRBD2 (6 bases). CDR3 size: 13 residues. Per germline, CDR1 SQVTM and CDR2 ANQGSEA. Trimming shortened V by 5 bases and J by 5 bases, and 16 bases separated the two germline ends. The CDR3 reads CSVFAGGSNEQYF. CDR3 bases: TGCAGCGTTTTTGCCGGGGGAAGTAACGAGCAGTACTTC.

The genes are TRBV5-1 and TRBJ2-7; D gene uncertain. CDR3 size: 13 residues. V shed 6 bases and J shed 6 bases, with 16 bases lying between them. Germline V lookup: CDR1 SGHRS, CDR2 YFSETQ. CDR3 in amino acids: CASNNAVSGEQYF. The CDR3 DNA reads as TGCGCCAGCAATAACGCGGTTTCGGGCGAGCAGTACTTC.

In its sample, this clone was seen once. CDR3 nucleotide sequence: TGTGCCAGCAGCTTCGACAGCTATGAGCAGTTCTTC. Translation gives CASSFDSYEQFF. This sequence joins TRBV3-1 (or the pseudogene TRBV3-2) and TRBJ2-1, with D tentatively TRBD1 (5 bases). CDR1 and CDR2 from the germline V gene are LGHDT and YNNKEL (reference sequence). Trimming shortened V by 5 bases and J by 8 bases, and 10 bases separated the two germline ends. CDR3 size: 12 residues.

The chain employs TRBV2 and TRBJ1-2, with 9 positions matching TRBD1. Germline loops: CDR1 SNHLY, CDR2 FYNNEI. The CDR3 is 14 residues long. J gave up 8 bases and V 6 bases, and 10 bases lay outside the gene matches. The CDR3 region is CASSETGGLVGYTF. The CDR3 nucleotides read TGTGCCAGCAGCGAGACAGGGGGTTTAGTCGGCTACACCTTC.

The chain links TRBV5-1 to TRBJ2-2, with TRBD1 matching over 9 bases. V shed 3 bases and J 5 bases; nucleotides not matched to a gene: 5. Germline V lookup: CDR1 SGHRS, CDR2 YFSETQ. The CDR3 spans 15 residues. DNA of the CDR3: TGCGCCAGCAGCTCGGGACAGGGTTTGACCGGGGAGCTGTTTTTT. It yields the protein CASSSGQGLTGELFF.

The genes are TRBV7-9 and TRBJ2-7; TRBD2 might be the D (6 bases). The CDR3 length is 13 residues. Germline loops: CDR1 SEHNR, CDR2 FQNEAQ (reference sequence). V was pared by 5 bases and J by 3 bases, with 11 bases between. Here the CDR3 reads CASSVTGSYEQYF. The CDR3 DNA reads TGTGCCAGCAGCGTCACCGGGAGCTACGAGCAGTACTTC. The full variable domain, completed using reference TRBV7-9 and TRBJ2-7, is DTGVSQNPRHKITKRGQNVTFRCDPISEHNRLYWYRQTLGQGPEFLTYFQNEAQLEKSRLLSDRFSAERPKGSFSTLEIQRTEQGDSAMYLCASSVTGSYEQYFGPGTRLTVT.

The rearrangement uses TRBV28 and TRBJ1-5; 10 bases fit TRBD1. CDR1 is MDHEN, CDR2 SYDVKM, per germline. The CDR3 has 14 residues. Trimming took 3 bases from V and 6 from J; bases not matched to a gene: 2. The CDR3 DNA is TGTGCCAGCAGTTTGAGACAGGGGGCTCAGCCCCAGCATTTT. It encodes CASSLRQGAQPQHF.

This rearrangement joins TRBV3-1 (or the pseudogene TRBV3-2) to TRBJ2-2; possible D gene TRBD2, 6 bases. The CDR3 has 14 residues. V was cut by 5 bases and J by 5 bases, with 12 bases left in between. Germline V gene data show CDR1 as LGHDT and CDR2 as YNNKEL (reference sequence). As DNA, the CDR3 is TGTGCCAGCAGCTCCCTCGGGGGAACCGGGGAGCTGTTTTTT. Amino acid sequence: CASSSLGGTGELFF.

The CDR3 here is CASSPRSGGDNEQFF. The CDR3, as DNA: TGTGCCAGCAGCCCCCGTAGCGGGGGGGACAATGAGCAGTTCTTC. This chain links TRBV11-1 with TRBJ2-1, with 11 bases aligning to TRBD2. The CDR3 spans 15 residues. V lost 5 bases to trimming and J lost 5 bases; unmatched junction nucleotides: 5. Germline-derived CDR1 and CDR2 are SGHAT and FQDESV (reference sequence).

The chain couples TRBV28 to TRBJ1-4, with D tentatively TRBD1 (6 bases). Germline assignment: CDR1 MDHEN and CDR2 SYDVKM. This CDR3 is built from 12 residues. The germline V and J ends were trimmed by 6 bases and 8 bases, with 10 bases remaining between them. This CDR3 reads CASRQGLEKLFF. The CDR3, as DNA: TGTGCCAGCAGACAGGGTCTGGAAAAACTGTTTTTT.

For the CDR3, the DNA is TGTGCCAGTACGACGAGGGGGTCCGCGCAAGAGACCCAGTACTTC. It is translated as CASTTRGSAQETQYF. The genes are TRBV6-5 and TRBJ2-5; D perhaps matches TRBD1 (6 bases). From germline, CDR1 is MNHEY and CDR2 SVGAGI. Trimming removed 9 bases from V and 2 bases from J, with 19 bases in between. The CDR3 totals 15 residues.

A single count supports this clone. The chain couples TRBV5-1 to TRBJ1-3, with D perhaps TRBD1 (5 bases). Germline V lookup: CDR1 SGHRS, CDR2 YFSETQ. V was shortened by 2 bases and J by 4 bases, with 7 bases between the two germline ends. CDR3 length: 13 amino acids. The CDR3 DNA reads TGCGCCAGCAGCTTCGACAGCGGAAACACCATATATTTT. This translates into CASSFDSGNTIYF.

This chain uses TRBV5-8 with TRBJ1-2, with D possibly matching TRBD1 (5 bases). CDR1 and CDR2 (germline): SGHTS, YDEGEE. V was cut by 4 bases and J by 6 bases, with 10 bases left in between. This CDR3 is built from 12 residues. In nucleotides, the CDR3 is TGTGCCAGCAGCAGCAGGGTGCATGGCTACACCTTC. It specifies CASSSRVHGYTF.

This clone turned up a few times. V is TRBV29-1 and J is TRBJ1-5; D might be TRBD1 (6 bases). V was trimmed by 4 bases and J by 6 bases, leaving 13 bases between them. Germline V gives CDR1 SQVTM, CDR2 ANQGSEA. CDR3 length: 13 amino acids. CDR3: CSVGGTSGQPQHF. In DNA form, the CDR3 reads TGCAGCGTTGGTGGGACATCAGGTCAGCCCCAGCATTTT.

The rearrangement uses TRBV28 and TRBJ2-3; D remains ambiguous. Germline V gives CDR1 MDHEN, CDR2 SYDVKM. Trimming stripped 2 bases from V and 6 bases from J, with 3 bases between. The CDR3 runs to 11 residues. Here the CDR3 DNA reads TGTGCCAGCAGTTTACCGGATACGCAGTATTTT. Protein product: CASSLPDTQYF.

The table lists this clone with a few counts. One end of the junction varies from germline; a read error may be responsible. CDR3 sequence (DNA): TGCGCCAGCAGCTCGTCCGGGACAGACGACTTTGCCTTC. It specifies CASSSSGTDDFAF. This chain joins TRBV5-1 and TRBJ1-2, with TRBD1 matching over 7 bases. This CDR3 region has 13 residues. Per germline, CDR1 SGHRS and CDR2 YFSETQ.

The CDR3 DNA follows: TGTGCCAGCAGTGCGACAGGGTTTTCTAACACCGGGGAGCTGTTTTTT. Its translation is CASSATGFSNTGELFF. The rearrangement links TRBV2 to TRBJ2-2; TRBD1 agrees at 7 bases. V was pared by 4 bases and J by 2 bases, with 7 bases of the junction left unmatched. Germline V gene sequence: CDR1 SNHLY, CDR2 FYNNEI. This CDR3 is 16 amino acids long. The whole variable domain, filled in from reference TRBV2 and TRBJ2-2, reads EPEVTQTPSHQVTQMGQEVILRCVPISNHLYFYWYRQILGQKVEFLVSFYNNEISEKSEIFDDQFSVERPDGSNFTLKIRSTKLEDSAMYFCASSATGFSNTGELFFGEGSRLTVL.

This CDR3 is CASIWGGSGNEKLFF. Written as DNA, the CDR3 is TGTGCCAGCATATGGGGGGGGAGCGGTAATGAAAAACTGTTTTTT. V usage is TRBV6-5 and J usage is TRBJ1-4; possibly TRBD1 for D (5 bases). The CDR3 sequence is 15 residues long. V was trimmed by 7 bases and J by 4 bases, leaving 16 bases between them. Germline V gene lookup returns CDR1 MNHEY and CDR2 SVGAGI.

V and J are TRBV18 and TRBJ2-1; possible D gene TRBD2, 6 bases. There are 15 residues in the CDR3. The V gene's germline CDR1 is KGHSH and CDR2 LQKENI. V was shortened by 0 bases and J by 6 bases, with 12 bases between the two germline ends. The DNA of the CDR3 is TGTGCCAGCTCACCACCGGAGCGGAGGGGCAATGAGCAGTTCTTC. Residues: CASSPPERRGNEQFF.

V usage is TRBV6-5 and J usage is TRBJ1-1; the D is unclear. Germline V gene sequence: CDR1 MNHEY, CDR2 SVGAGI. The V end lost 2 bases, the J end lost 0 bases, and 10 bases lay between the germline ends. There are 15 residues in the CDR3. The chain's CDR3 is CASSYGRNMNTEAFF. CDR3 bases: TGTGCCAGCAGTTACGGGAGGAATATGAACACTGAAGCTTTCTTT.

A single count supports this clone. The V and J genes are TRBV5-1 and TRBJ1-6; TRBD1 matches at 7 bases. CDR1 and CDR2 from the germline V gene are SGHRS and YFSETQ. CDR3 size: 16 residues. Unmatched junction bases numbered 2, after V lost 0 bases and J lost 2 bases. As DNA, the CDR3 is TGCGCCAGCAGCTTGGAGGGGGCCACCTATAATTCACCCCTCCACTTT. Protein product: CASSLEGATYNSPLHF.